The T cell receptor beta chain under discussion was sequenced for a study of T cell repertoires in ileal Crohn's disease. Study observations and caveats: Sorted CD8 T cells held more high-frequency clones than CD4.

Trimming shortened V by 5 bases and J by 5 bases, and 15 bases separated the two germline ends. Germline assignment: CDR1 SGHAT and CDR2 FQDESV (reference sequence). The CDR3 length is 14 residues. The repertoire was sequenced with immunoSEQ multiplex PCR; TCRdb's copy has only in-frame clones and lacks some. In the table there are 5,600 or so clones, about 69% of which are singletons. The time point is: neoterminal ileum biopsy at postoperative endoscopy, about 6 months after surgery. Comment on this clone: Antigen unknown.

Sequenced input: ileal tissue. The sequence was obtained from an adult with Crohn's disease. This sequence joins TRBV11-1 and TRBJ1-1; tentatively, D is TRBD1 (6 bases). CDR3 in amino acids: CASSPQQGRTEAFF. CDR3 bases: TGTGCCAGCAGCCCCCAACAGGGAAGGACTGAAGCTTTCTTT.